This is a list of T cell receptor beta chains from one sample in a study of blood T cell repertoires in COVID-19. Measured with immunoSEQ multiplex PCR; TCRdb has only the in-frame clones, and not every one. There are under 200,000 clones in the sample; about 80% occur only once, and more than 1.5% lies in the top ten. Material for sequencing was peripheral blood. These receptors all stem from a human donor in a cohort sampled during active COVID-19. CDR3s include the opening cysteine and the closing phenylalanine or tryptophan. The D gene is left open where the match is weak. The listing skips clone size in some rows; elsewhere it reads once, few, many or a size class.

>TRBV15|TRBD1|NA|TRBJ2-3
CATSTRQGAVSDTQYF
TGTGCCACCAGCACACGACAGGGGGCGGTTTCAGATACGCAGTATTTT
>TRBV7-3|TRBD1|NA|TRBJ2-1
CASSKTGGYNEQFF
TGTGCCAGCAGCAAGACAGGGGGCTACAATGAGCAGTTCTTC
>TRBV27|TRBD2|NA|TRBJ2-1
CASGLAGGPKQFF
TGTGCCAGCGGACTAGCGGGAGGGCCCAAGCAGTTCTTC
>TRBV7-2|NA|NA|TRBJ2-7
CASSRTGLTTTYEQYF
TGTGCCAGCAGCCGGACGGGACTCACGACAACCTACGAGCAGTACTTC
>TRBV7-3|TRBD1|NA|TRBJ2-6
CASSHGQGRSGANVLTF
TGTGCCAGCAGCCACGGACAGGGCCGCTCTGGGGCCAACGTCCTGACTTTC
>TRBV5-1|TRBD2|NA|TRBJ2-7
CASSLASSGNYEQYF
TGCGCCAGCAGCTTGGCCTCTAGCGGGAATTACGAGCAGTACTTC
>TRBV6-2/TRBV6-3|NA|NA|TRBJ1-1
CASSWEMESAEAFF
TGTGCCAGCAGTTGGGAGATGGAAAGCGCTGAAGCTTTCTTT
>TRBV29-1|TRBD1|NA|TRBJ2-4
CSVQQGKNIQYF
TGCAGCGTTCAACAGGGGAAAAACATTCAGTACTTC
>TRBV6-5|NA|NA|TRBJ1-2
CASKGQGYYGYTF
TGTGCCAGCAAGGGGCAGGGCTACTATGGCTACACCTTC
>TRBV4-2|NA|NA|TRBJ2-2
CASSQDYGTGELFF
TGTGCCAGCAGCCAAGATTACGGCACCGGGGAGCTGTTTTTT
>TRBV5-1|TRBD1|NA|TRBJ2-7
CASSLSRTGSQSYEQYF
TGCGCCAGCAGCTTGAGTAGGACAGGGAGCCAGTCCTACGAGCAGTACTTC
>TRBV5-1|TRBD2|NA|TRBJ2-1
CASRGTSGRDEQFF
TGCGCCAGCAGGGGGACTAGCGGGAGAGATGAGCAGTTCTTC
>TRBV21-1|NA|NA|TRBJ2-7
CASSRILNEQYF
TGTGCCAGCAGCAGAATCCTAAACGAGCAGTACTTC
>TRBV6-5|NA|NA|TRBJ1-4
CASSYSEGTTNEKLFF
TGTGCCAGCAGTTACTCGGAGGGGACAACTAATGAAAAACTGTTTTTT
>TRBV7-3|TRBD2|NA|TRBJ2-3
CASSLWASGSTDTQYF
TGTGCCAGCAGCTTATGGGCTAGCGGGAGCACAGATACGCAGTATTTT
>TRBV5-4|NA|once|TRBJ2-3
CASSFYREGTQYF
TGTGCCAGCAGCTTCTACAGGGAGGGCACGCAGTATTTT
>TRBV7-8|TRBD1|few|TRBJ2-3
CASSQGQGAHTQYF
TGTGCCAGCAGCCAGGGACAGGGGGCTCATACGCAGTATTTT
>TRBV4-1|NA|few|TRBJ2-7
CASSHGTVRSYEQYF
TGCGCCAGCAGCCACGGTACAGTGCGCTCCTACGAGCAGTACTTC
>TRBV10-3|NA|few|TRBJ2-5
CAISDGRGPQETQYF
TGTGCCATCAGTGATGGGCGGGGCCCTCAAGAGACCCAGTACTTC
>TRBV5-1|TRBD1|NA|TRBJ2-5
CASSLGAGTGEKTQYF
TGCGCCAGCAGCTTGGGGGCCGGGACAGGGGAGAAGACCCAGTACTTC
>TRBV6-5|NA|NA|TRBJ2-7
CASSYSTAGLGYEQYF
TGTGCCAGCAGTTACTCGACAGCGGGTTTAGGCTACGAGCAGTACTTC
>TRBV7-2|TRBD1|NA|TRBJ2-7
CASSKGQGYEQYF
TGTGCCAGCAGCAAGGGACAGGGGTACGAGCAGTACTTC
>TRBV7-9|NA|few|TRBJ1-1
CASSLGQVNTEAFF
TGTGCCAGCAGCTTAGGACAGGTGAACACTGAAGCTTTCTTT
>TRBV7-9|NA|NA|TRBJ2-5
CASSEMTVQETQYF
TGTGCCAGCAGCGAGATGACAGTCCAAGAGACCCAGTACTTC
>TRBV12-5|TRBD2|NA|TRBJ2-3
CASGFGSGGRTDTQYF
TGTGCTAGTGGTTTTGGATCGGGGGGAAGGACAGATACGCAGTATTTT
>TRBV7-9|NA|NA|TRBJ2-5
CASSLGQQETQYF
TGTGCCAGCAGCTTGGGCCAGCAAGAGACCCAGTACTTC
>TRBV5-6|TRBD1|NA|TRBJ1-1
CASSFRGPNTEAFF
TGTGCCAGCAGCTTTAGGGGGCCGAACACTGAAGCTTTCTTT
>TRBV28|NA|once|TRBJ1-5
CASSLSGGGIYQPQHF
TGTGCCAGCAGTTTATCGGGGGGAGGGATTTATCAGCCCCAGCATTTT
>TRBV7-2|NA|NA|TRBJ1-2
CASTPGGPGSYGYTF
TGTGCCAGCACCCCCGGAGGCCCCGGATCCTATGGCTACACCTTC
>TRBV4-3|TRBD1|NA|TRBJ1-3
CASSMGQSGNTIYF
TGCGCCAGCAGCATGGGACAGTCTGGAAACACCATATATTTT
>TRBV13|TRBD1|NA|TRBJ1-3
CASSLGQGGNTIYF
TGTGCCAGCAGCTTAGGACAGGGGGGAAACACCATATATTTT
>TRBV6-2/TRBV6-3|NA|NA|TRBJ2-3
CASSIRTVTDTQYF
TGTGCCAGCAGTATCCGGACAGTCACAGATACGCAGTATTTT
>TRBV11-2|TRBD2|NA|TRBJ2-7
CASRGLAGYEQYF
TGTGCCAGCCGCGGACTAGCGGGATACGAGCAGTACTTC
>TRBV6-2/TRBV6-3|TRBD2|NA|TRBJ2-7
CASSYSSGGAREQYF
TGTGCCAGCAGTTACTCGAGCGGGGGGGCCCGCGAGCAGTACTTC
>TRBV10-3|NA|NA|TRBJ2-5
CAISFRGTQETQYF
TGTGCCATCAGTTTCAGGGGCACCCAAGAGACCCAGTACTTC